This TCR beta chain was captured in a study of patients and donors after allogeneic stem cell transplantation (dated by TCRdb to the early 2020s). Reading from cysteine to phenylalanine, the CDR3 counts 16 amino acids. The only DNA kept is the CDR3, 48 bases in frame from the first base. The germline V gene specifies SGHRS as CDR1 and YFSETQ as CDR2. Clipping removes 2 bases from V and 1 base from J, with 7 as the unmatched junction base count. The library relied on RT-PCR. TCRdb names NextSeq 550 as the instrument used. TCRdb took the public reads, trimmed them with fastp at Q25, ran MiXCR for clone calling and kept in-frame beta chains. Identical CDR3 protein sequences are pooled into one entry, listed with their most common genes and DNA. A total of about 230,000 distinct CDR3 sequences appear in this sample, 14% of them only once. Together, the top ten hold under 14% of the sample. As for this clonotype: This clone's antigen is unknown. No per-base quality is available; no much larger clone lies one base away.

The chain uses TRBV5-1 and TRBJ2-3; TRBD1 agrees with 7 junctional bases. The TCR comes from a human donor who was either an allogeneic HSCT recipient or a stem cell or donor lymphocyte infusion donor (not recorded which). It is not recorded whose cells these are; they may come from a transplant donor. The sample consisted of blood, either unsorted or a sorted T cell fraction (not recorded which). The DNA sequence follows: TGCGCCAGCAGCTTTTCAGGACAGGCTGGCACAGATACGCAGTATTTT. Translated, this gives CASSFSGQAGTDTQYF.